What follows are 19 T cell receptor beta chains derived from one specimen sequenced in a study of cytomegalovirus exposure and HLA in healthy donors. Only in-frame clones appear in the TCRdb table, and some are missing; sequencing was by immunoSEQ multiplex PCR. The profile shows about 160,000 clones, around nine tenths of them singletons. The source material was PBMCs. The receptor source for this set is a woman aged 18-35 years in good health and CMV-seropositive.

The rearrangement joins TRBV5-1 to TRBJ1-2; TRBD1 aligns across 8 bases. The germline gives CDR1 SGHRS, CDR2 YFSETQ. Germline trimming cut 2 bases from V and 4 bases from J; bases unmatched to any gene: 1. The CDR3 has 13 residues. The CDR3, as DNA: TGCGCCAGCAGCTTTGGACAGGGCTATGGCTACACCTTC. Protein product: CASSFGQGYGYTF. The variable domain in full, with the rest retrieved from reference TRBV5-1 and TRBJ1-2, is KAGVTQTPRYLIKTRGQQVTLSCSPISGHRSVSWYQQTPGQGLQFLFEYFSETQRNKGNFPGRFSGRQFSNSRSEMNVSTLELGDSALYLCASSFGQGYGYTFGSGTRLTVV.

V and J are TRBV15 and TRBJ2-7; D is possibly TRBD2 (5 bases). Germline V gene data show CDR1 as LNHNV and CDR2 as YYDKDF (reference sequence). V gave up 5 bases and J gave up 3 bases, with 14 bases separating them. This CDR3 has 14 residues. The CDR3 region has the DNA TGTGCCACCAGCCCGGGGAGCCCTCACTACGAGCAGTACTTC. It yields the protein CATSPGSPHYEQYF.

The chain combines TRBV5-6 with TRBJ1-2; possible D gene TRBD1, 5 bases. The V end lost 0 bases, the J end lost 8 bases, and 11 bases lay between the germline ends. The CDR3 length is 13 residues. CDR1 and CDR2 from the germline V gene are SGHDT and YYEEEE. The CDR3 region has the DNA TGTGCCAGCAGCTTGGCCAGGGCTTACGGCTACACCTTC. It encodes CASSLARAYGYTF.

The rearrangement links TRBV7-2 to TRBJ2-7, with a tentative D call TRBD2 (6 bases). There are 15 residues in the CDR3. Germline CDR1 SGHTA, CDR2 FQGNSA. The ends were cut back, 5 bases at V and 0 bases at J, with 14 bases in the middle. CDR3 loop: CASSTTSSVSYEQYF. In DNA, the CDR3 is TGTGCCAGCAGCACGACTTCTAGCGTCTCCTACGAGCAGTACTTC.

CDR3 bases: TGTGCCAGCAGCTTTACCGCGGCAAGCTCTGGAAACACCATATATTTT. It translates to CASSFTAASSGNTIYF. V is TRBV11-3 and J is TRBJ1-3, with D hard to call. Germline CDR1 SGHNT, CDR2 YENEEA. There are 16 residues in the CDR3. Deletions cut 3 bases from V and 0 bases from J, with 12 bases between.

As for this clone: The same CDR3 can be traced to other DNA sequences in this sample. This chain joins TRBV5-1 and TRBJ2-7; no firm D call. CDR1 SGHRS and CDR2 YFSETQ come from the germline V gene. This CDR3 is built from 14 residues. V gave up 0 bases and J gave up 4 bases, with 11 bases separating them. This chain's CDR3 is CASSLGTATYEQYF. CDR3 bases: TGCGCCAGCAGCTTGGGAACAGCAACTTACGAGCAGTACTTC. The full variable domain, rest sourced from reference TRBV5-1 and TRBJ2-7, is KAGVTQTPRYLIKTRGQQVTLSCSPISGHRSVSWYQQTPGQGLQFLFEYFSETQRNKGNFPGRFSGRQFSNSRSEMNVSTLELGDSALYLCASSLGTATYEQYFGPGTRLTVT.

This clone was seen only once. V usage is TRBV27 and J usage is TRBJ2-4; 7 bases agree with TRBD2. The CDR3 length is 15 residues. V lost 7 bases to trimming and J lost 0 bases; unmatched junction nucleotides: 6. Germline V gives CDR1 MNHEY, CDR2 SMNVEV (reference sequence). CDR3 DNA: TGTGCCAGCAACGATCTAGCGGTAGCCAAAAACATTCAGTACTTC. It specifies CASNDLAVAKNIQYF.

J is TRBJ1-2 and V is TRBV5-8; perhaps TRBD1 as D (6 bases). Trimming shortened V by 4 bases and J by 0 bases, and 19 bases separated the two germline ends. The CDR3 length is 17 residues. The germline V gene has CDR1 SGHTS and CDR2 YDEGEE. In DNA, the CDR3 is TGTGCCAGCAGCACAGATGAAATGGACAGTCCTAACTATGGCTACACCTTC. Its protein is CASSTDEMDSPNYGYTF.

V gene TRBV7-2 combines with J gene TRBJ1-2; 9 nucleotides agree with TRBD1. V was pared by 0 bases and J by 10 bases, with 6 bases of the junction left unmatched. Germline V lookup: CDR1 SGHTA, CDR2 FQGNSA. This CDR3 has 14 residues. The CDR3, as DNA: TGTGCCAGCAGCTTAGCGCTGGGACAGGGATACTACACCTTC. Its protein is CASSLALGQGYYTF. Supplemented by reference TRBV7-2 and TRBJ1-2, the full variable domain reads GAGVSQSPSNKVTEKGKDVELRCDPISGHTALYWYRQSLGQGLEFLIYFQGNSAPDKSGLPSDRFSAERTGGSVSTLTIQRTQQEDSAVYLCASSLALGQGYYTFGSGTRLTVV.

V usage is TRBV28 and J usage is TRBJ1-2; maybe TRBD1 (5 bases). V was clipped by 7 bases and J by 8 bases, with 20 bases between them. In germline, CDR1 is MDHEN, CDR2 SYDVKM. This CDR3 comprises 14 residues. The CDR3 region is CASTTNWGRKGYTF. The DNA for the CDR3 is TGTGCCAGCACCACCAATTGGGGCCGGAAGGGCTACACCTTC.

The chain combines TRBV4-3 with TRBJ1-1; no clear D. This CDR3 contains 14 residues. The V end lost 1 base, the J end lost 7 bases, and 13 bases lay between the germline ends. CDR1 and CDR2 (germline): LGHNA, YSLEER. CDR3 in DNA: TGCGCCAGCAGCCAAGCGAGCGTAGGCAATGAAGCTTTCTTT. Protein: CASSQASVGNEAFF.

This rearrangement joins TRBV6-5 to TRBJ2-1; maybe TRBD1 (7 bases). This CDR3 has 14 residues. Trimming took 3 bases from V and 5 from J, leaving 11 bases between them. The V gene's germline CDR1 is MNHEY and CDR2 SVGAGI. The CDR3 protein is CASSYAGQNNEQFF. CDR3 DNA sequence: TGTGCCAGCAGTTATGCGGGACAGAACAATGAGCAGTTCTTC.

This clone was seen more than once but under ten times. The chain couples TRBV5-1 to TRBJ2-7; D is ambiguous. Germline loops: CDR1 SGHRS, CDR2 YFSETQ. Trimming left V 0 bases short and J 2 bases short, with 3 bases between. This CDR3 region has 12 residues. CDR3 loop: CASSLDTYEQYF. In DNA, the CDR3 is TGCGCCAGCAGCTTGGATACCTACGAGCAGTACTTC. Full variable domain (remainder filled in from reference TRBV5-1 and TRBJ2-7): KAGVTQTPRYLIKTRGQQVTLSCSPISGHRSVSWYQQTPGQGLQFLFEYFSETQRNKGNFPGRFSGRQFSNSRSEMNVSTLELGDSALYLCASSLDTYEQYFGPGTRLTVT.

J is TRBJ1-2 and V is TRBV6-1; tentative D call: TRBD1 (5 bases). Germline loops: CDR1 MNHNS, CDR2 SASEGT. V gave up 0 bases and J gave up 3 bases, with 11 bases separating them. The CDR3 has 15 residues. CDR3 amino acids: CASSEARGTDYGYTF. Here the CDR3 DNA reads TGTGCCAGCAGTGAAGCGCGGGGGACGGACTATGGCTACACCTTC.

The chain recombines TRBV30 with TRBJ2-7, with a possible D match to TRBD2 (6 bases). Looked up from germline, CDR1 is GTSNPN and CDR2 is SVGIG (reference sequence). V gave up 3 bases and J gave up 4 bases, with 10 bases separating them. This CDR3 contains 12 residues. The CDR3 sequence: CAWSGGAYEQYF. Here the CDR3 DNA reads TGTGCCTGGAGCGGCGGGGCGTACGAGCAGTACTTC. Full variable domain (missing parts from reference TRBV30 and TRBJ2-7): SQTIHQWPATLVQPVGSPLSLECTVEGTSNPNLYWYRQAAGRGLQLLFYSVGIGQISSEVPQNLSASRPQDRQFILSSKKLLLSDSGFYLCAWSGGAYEQYFGPGTRLTVT.

The CDR3 loop is CASSGRLAGYEQYF. As DNA, the CDR3 is TGTGCCAGCAGCGGTCGACTAGCCGGCTACGAGCAGTACTTC. V usage is TRBV7-9 and J usage is TRBJ2-7, with 7 bases that match TRBD2. The trim removed 5 bases at V and 3 bases at J, leaving 7 bases unmatched. The CDR3 has 14 residues. Germline CDR1 and CDR2: SEHNR and FQNEAQ (reference sequence).

The chain employs TRBV28 and TRBJ1-1; D not resolved. The ends were cut back, 4 bases at V and 11 bases at J, with 11 bases in the middle. Per the germline V gene, CDR1 is MDHEN and CDR2 is SYDVKM. This CDR3 comprises 11 residues. CDR3 sequence (DNA): TGTGCCAGCAGTTCCCCAGTGATGGCTTTCTTT. This encodes CASSSPVMAFF.

This clone is categorized as hyperexpanded. V gene TRBV27 combines with J gene TRBJ2-7, with 8 bases that match TRBD2. J lost 5 bases, V lost 3 bases, and 3 bases had no gene match. Germline V lookup: CDR1 MNHEY, CDR2 SMNVEV (reference sequence). The CDR3 spans 13 residues. The chain's CDR3 is CASSFSGSDEQYF. For the CDR3, the DNA is TGTGCCAGCAGTTTCAGCGGGAGCGACGAGCAGTACTTC.

This chain joins TRBV19 and TRBJ2-1; the D gene is possibly TRBD2 (6 bases). The germline V gene has CDR1 LNHDA and CDR2 SQIVND (reference sequence). V gave up 11 bases and J gave up 1 base, with 18 bases separating them. The CDR3 is made up of 15 amino acids. The CDR3 nucleotides are TGTGCCTCCCGTGGGGGGAGCCGATCCTACAATGAGCAGTTCTTC. This translates into CASRGGSRSYNEQFF.